These 25 T cell receptor gamma chains were all obtained from the same sample, sequenced in a study of gamma-delta T cells after stem cell transplantation. TCRdb reanalysed the RT-PCR reads via CATT. The table shows about 3,000 gamma-chain clones, with roughly 18% occurring only once. Sequencing used gamma-delta T cells. The receptors shown here come from a human donor. It is not recorded whose cells these are; they may come from a transplant donor.

This clone was seen a handful of times. The rearrangement uses TRGV2 and TRGJP2. V dropped 0 bases and J dropped 3; count of bases not matched to a gene: 10. CDR1 EGSNGY and CDR2 YDSYNSKV come from the germline V gene. The CDR3 sequence is 17 residues long. The CDR3 sequence: CATWDGLSIGSDWIKTF. For the CDR3, the DNA is TGTGCCACCTGGGACGGGCTTTCGATCGGTAGTGATTGGATCAAGACGTTT.

This clone has just a few counts. At the DNA level, this CDR3 is encoded by other sequences in the same sample as well. The chain joins TRGV2 to TRGJ1 or TRGJ2. Germline V gene lookup returns CDR1 EGSNGY and CDR2 YDSYNSKV. This CDR3 spans 15 amino acids. Trimming removed 0 bases from V and 1 base from J; junction bases left unmatched: 6. The CDR3 protein is CATWDGPPNYYKKLF. The CDR3 DNA follows: TGTGCCACCTGGGACGGGCCCCCTAATTATTATAAGAAACTCTTT.

There are a few counts of this clone. V is TRGV4 and J is TRGJP1. Per the germline V gene, CDR1 is EGSTGY and CDR2 is YDSYTSSV. CDR3 length: 15 amino acids. V dropped 5 bases and J dropped 2; count of bases not matched to a gene: 8. CDR3 in DNA: TGTGCCACCTGGGGGAGGGGGACCACTGGTTGGTTCAAGATATTT. Translating gives CATWGRGTTGWFKIF.

In this sample, this clone turned up a few times. The chain has TRGV3 and TRGJ1 or TRGJ2. The trim removed 6 bases at V and 4 bases at J, leaving 3 bases unmatched. The CDR3 is made up of 11 amino acids. In germline, CDR1 is VTNTFY, CDR2 YDVSTARD (reference sequence). This chain's CDR3 is CATWHYYKKLF. The CDR3 DNA follows: TGTGCCACCTGGCACTATTATAAGAAACTCTTT.

This clone was counted a few times. The chain joins TRGV4 to TRGJ1 or TRGJ2. CDR1 and CDR2 from the germline V gene are EGSTGY and YDSYTSSV. V dropped 2 bases and J dropped 5; count of bases not matched to a gene: 3. There are 12 residues in the CDR3. The CDR3 sequence is CATWDVDYKKLF. CDR3 bases: TGTGCCACCTGGGATGTCGATTATAAGAAACTCTTT.

The V gene is TRGV2, the J gene TRGJ1 or TRGJ2. V shed 1 base, J shed 0 bases, and the junction held 6 bases outside the gene matches. The CDR3 loop spans 15 amino acids. In germline, CDR1 is EGSNGY, CDR2 YDSYNSKV. The CDR3 protein is CATWDGRRNYYKKLF. The CDR3 DNA is TGTGCCACCTGGGACGGCCGGAGGAATTATTATAAGAAACTCTTT.

The chain has TRGV4 and TRGJ1 or TRGJ2. The CDR3 is 15 residues long. CDR1 is EGSTGY, CDR2 YDSYTSSV, per germline. The J segment lost 3 bases and the V segment lost 3 bases, leaving 11 bases of the junction unmatched. The CDR3 here is CATWDRLKSYYKKLF. The CDR3 DNA follows: TGTGCCACCTGGGATAGGCTTAAGAGTTATTATAAGAAACTCTTT.

This clone was picked up a small number of times. The sample has other DNA sequences that encode this CDR3 too. The chain recombines TRGV8 with TRGJ1 or TRGJ2. The CDR3 runs to 12 residues. J was trimmed by 4 bases and V by 3 bases; bases with no gene match: 3. Germline values: CDR1 VENAVY, CDR2 YDSYNSRV. CDR3 residues: CATWDRYYKKLF. Written as DNA, the CDR3 is TGTGCCACCTGGGATCGCTATTATAAGAAACTCTTT.

The V call is TRGV4, the J call TRGJ1 or TRGJ2. With 2 bases clipped from V and 0 bases from J, the junction kept 4 bases outside the gene matches. The germline CDR1 and CDR2 sequences are EGSTGY and YDSYTSSV. The CDR3 has 14 residues. The CDR3 DNA is TGTGCCACCTGGGATGCGCCGAATTATTATAAGAAACTCTTT. This gives the protein CATWDAPNYYKKLF.

Details on this clone: A much larger clone is a single base away; this may be a read error. The sample carries other DNA sequences with the same CDR3. This chain connects TRGV9 to TRGJ1 or TRGJ2. V lost 0 bases and J lost 7; bases outside the gene matches: 3. CDR3 length: 12 residues. CDR1 is GITISATS and CDR2 is ISYDGTV in the germline V gene (reference sequence). CDR3 amino acids: CALWEVWYKKLF. CDR3 DNA sequence: TGTGCCTTGTGGGAGGTGTGGTATAAGAAACTCTTT.

This clone was observed a handful of times. This may stem from a read error, because a much larger clone lies one nucleotide away. This CDR3 is also generated by other DNA sequences in the sample. The rearrangement joins TRGV2 to TRGJ1 or TRGJ2. With 1 base clipped from V and 8 bases from J, the junction kept 2 bases outside the gene matches. Looked up from germline, CDR1 is EGSNGY and CDR2 is YDSYNSKV. The CDR3 has 11 residues. This CDR3 reads CATWDGHKKLF. For the CDR3, the DNA is TGTGCCACCTGGGACGGTCATAAGAAACTCTTT.

V usage is TRGV2 and J usage is TRGJ1 or TRGJ2. CDR1 and CDR2 from the germline V gene are EGSNGY and YDSYNSKV. Germline trimming cut 2 bases from V and 6 bases from J; bases unmatched to any gene: 7. This CDR3 spans 13 amino acids. Here the CDR3 reads CATWDEPGYKKLF. CDR3 in DNA: TGTGCCACCTGGGACGAGCCCGGTTATAAGAAACTCTTT.

This clone was counted between two and nine times. Other DNA sequences from this sample encode an identical CDR3 as well. The V gene is TRGV9, the J gene TRGJ1 or TRGJ2. V shed 0 bases, J shed 4 bases, and the junction held 3 bases outside the gene matches. The CDR3 sequence is 13 residues long. Germline CDR1 reads GITISATS; CDR2 reads ISYDGTV (reference sequence). The CDR3 loop reads CALWEVHYYKKLF. The CDR3 DNA follows: TGTGCCTTGTGGGAGGTGCACTATTATAAGAAACTCTTT.

This clone showed up just a few times. V is TRGV2 and J is TRGJ1 or TRGJ2. Germline trimming cut 0 bases from V and 6 bases from J; bases unmatched to any gene: 5. CDR1 and CDR2 from the germline V gene are EGSNGY and YDSYNSKV. The CDR3 runs to 13 residues. The CDR3, as DNA: TGTGCCACCTGGGACGGGCTCAGTTATAAGAAACTCTTT. Its protein is CATWDGLSYKKLF.

This clone has a handful of counts. Other DNA sequences within the sample encode an identical CDR3. The rearrangement uses TRGV2 and TRGJP2. CDR3 size: 15 residues. With 0 bases clipped from V and 1 base from J, the junction kept 2 bases outside the gene matches. Germline CDR1 EGSNGY, CDR2 YDSYNSKV. CDR3 DNA: TGTGCCACCTGGGACGGGCTTAGTAGTGATTGGATCAAGACGTTT. Amino acids: CATWDGLSSDWIKTF.

This clone was seen more than once but under ten times. This chain joins TRGV4 and TRGJ1 or TRGJ2. There are 12 residues in the CDR3. CDR1 and CDR2 (germline): EGSTGY, YDSYTSSV. The ends lost 1 base at V and 7 bases at J; junction bases unmatched: 4. The CDR3 region is CATWDGQYKKLF. DNA for the CDR3: TGTGCCACCTGGGATGGACAATATAAGAAACTCTTT.

The V gene is TRGV3, the J gene TRGJ1 or TRGJ2. CDR3 length equals 17 residues. V was clipped by 0 bases and J by 3 bases; unmatched bases: 14. CDR1 VTNTFY and CDR2 YDVSTARD come from the germline V gene (reference sequence). CDR3 nucleotide sequence: TGTGCCACCTGGGACAGGCTAGCCCCGACCCTTTATTATAAGAAACTCTTT. Translating gives CATWDRLAPTLYYKKLF.

In its sample, this clone was seen a few times. This sequence joins TRGV8 and TRGJP2. V was clipped by 4 bases and J by 10 bases; unmatched bases: 9. The germline CDR1 and CDR2 sequences are VENAVY and YDSYNSRV. This CDR3 contains 13 residues. The CDR3, as DNA: TGTGCCACCTGGGAACGGGGCGCTTGGATCAAGACGTTT. Protein: CATWERGAWIKTF.

The chain couples TRGV9 to TRGJ1 or TRGJ2. The CDR3 sequence is 11 residues long. J was trimmed by 10 bases and V by 5 bases; bases with no gene match: 8. Germline V gives CDR1 GITISATS, CDR2 ISYDGTV (reference sequence). CDR3 in amino acids: CALWGTRKKLF. CDR3 sequence (DNA): TGTGCCTTGTGGGGGACGCGGAAGAAACTCTTT.

CDR3 coding DNA: TGTGCCACCTGGGACAGGCGGGGATATTATAAGAAACTCTTT. It encodes CATWDRRGYYKKLF. This chain links TRGV5 with TRGJ1 or TRGJ2. CDR1 VINAFY and CDR2 YDVSNSKD come from the germline V gene. J lost 4 bases, V lost 0 bases, and 6 bases had no gene match. This CDR3 has 14 amino acids.

This clone was recorded a few times. The chain's CDR3 is CATWDGPARYYKKLF. Written as DNA, the CDR3 is TGTGCCACCTGGGACGGGCCGGCTCGTTATTATAAGAAACTCTTT. The chain combines TRGV2 with TRGJ1 or TRGJ2. CDR3 length equals 15 residues. With V trimmed by 0 bases and J by 3 bases, 8 bases remained unmatched. Germline-derived CDR1 and CDR2 are EGSNGY and YDSYNSKV.

This clone occurred a few times. J is TRGJ1 or TRGJ2 and V is TRGV2. Trimming cost V 1 base and J 0 bases; bases outside gene matches: 6. Germline V gene sequence: CDR1 EGSNGY, CDR2 YDSYNSKV. This CDR3 region has 15 residues. As DNA, the CDR3 is TGTGCCACCTGGGACGGTACTCAGAATTATTATAAGAAACTCTTT. Its translation is CATWDGTQNYYKKLF.

This clone showed up just a few times. This chain connects TRGV3 to TRGJP2. The CDR3 is 15 residues long. Germline CDR1 VTNTFY, CDR2 YDVSTARD (reference sequence). V was pared by 5 bases and J by 5 bases, with 11 bases of the junction left unmatched. The CDR3 region is CATWVPLSSDWIKTF. DNA of the CDR3: TGTGCCACCTGGGTCCCCCTTTCCAGTGATTGGATCAAGACGTTT.

This CDR3 reads CALWEAPKKLF. In DNA form, the CDR3 reads TGTGCCTTGTGGGAGGCTCCTAAGAAACTCTTT. The rearrangement links TRGV9 to TRGJ1 or TRGJ2. The CDR3 extends over 11 amino acids. Germline lookup yields CDR1 GITISATS and CDR2 ISYDGTV (reference sequence). V was pared by 2 bases and J by 9 bases, with 4 bases of the junction left unmatched.

This clone turned up a few times. The chain joins TRGV4 to TRGJ1 or TRGJ2. The germline gives CDR1 EGSTGY, CDR2 YDSYTSSV. Losses at the gene ends were 1 base for V and 8 bases for J; bases not matched to a gene: 2. The CDR3 runs to 11 residues. The CDR3: CATWDGNKKLF. The CDR3 nucleotides are TGTGCCACCTGGGATGGTAATAAGAAACTCTTT.